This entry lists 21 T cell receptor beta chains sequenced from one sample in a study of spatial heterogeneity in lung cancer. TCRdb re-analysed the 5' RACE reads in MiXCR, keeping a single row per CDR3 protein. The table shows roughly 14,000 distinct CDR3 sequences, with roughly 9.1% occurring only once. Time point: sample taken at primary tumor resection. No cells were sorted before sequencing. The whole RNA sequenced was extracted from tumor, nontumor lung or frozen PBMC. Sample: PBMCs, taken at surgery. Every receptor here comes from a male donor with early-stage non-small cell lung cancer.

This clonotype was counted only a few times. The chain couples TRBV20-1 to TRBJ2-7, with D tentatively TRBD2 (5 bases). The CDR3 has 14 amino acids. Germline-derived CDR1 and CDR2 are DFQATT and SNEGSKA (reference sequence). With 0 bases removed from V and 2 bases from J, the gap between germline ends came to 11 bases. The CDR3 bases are TGCAGTGCTAGAGATAACGGGGAACCCTACGAGCAGTACTTC. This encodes CSARDNGEPYEQYF.

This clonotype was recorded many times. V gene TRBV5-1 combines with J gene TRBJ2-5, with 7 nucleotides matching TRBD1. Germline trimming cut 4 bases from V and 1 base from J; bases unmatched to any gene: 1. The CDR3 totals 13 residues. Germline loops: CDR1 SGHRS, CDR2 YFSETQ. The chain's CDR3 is CASSRQGQETQYF. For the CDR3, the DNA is TGCGCCAGCAGCAGACAGGGCCAAGAGACCCAGTACTTC.

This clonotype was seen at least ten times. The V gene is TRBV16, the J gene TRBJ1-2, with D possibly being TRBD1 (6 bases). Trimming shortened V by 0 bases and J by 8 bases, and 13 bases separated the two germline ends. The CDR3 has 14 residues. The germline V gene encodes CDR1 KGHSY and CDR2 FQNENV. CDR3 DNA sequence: TGTGCCAGCAGCCAATCTTACAGGGAGAGGGGCTACACCTTC. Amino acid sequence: CASSQSYRERGYTF.

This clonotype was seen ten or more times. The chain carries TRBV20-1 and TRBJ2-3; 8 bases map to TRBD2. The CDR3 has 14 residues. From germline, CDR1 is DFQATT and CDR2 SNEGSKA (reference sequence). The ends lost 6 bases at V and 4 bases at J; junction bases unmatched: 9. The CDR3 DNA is TGCAGTGCCGCCAGCGGGAGAGGCTCAGATACGCAGTATTTT. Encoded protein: CSAASGRGSDTQYF.

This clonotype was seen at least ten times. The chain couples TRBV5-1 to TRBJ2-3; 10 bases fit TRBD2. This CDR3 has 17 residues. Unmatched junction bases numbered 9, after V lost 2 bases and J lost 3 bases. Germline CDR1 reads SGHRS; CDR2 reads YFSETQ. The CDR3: CASSFLRPSGRTDTQYF. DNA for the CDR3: TGCGCCAGCAGCTTCCTCCGGCCTAGCGGGAGAACAGATACGCAGTATTTT. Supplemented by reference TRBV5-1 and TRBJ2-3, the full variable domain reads KAGVTQTPRYLIKTRGQQVTLSCSPISGHRSVSWYQQTPGQGLQFLFEYFSETQRNKGNFPGRFSGRQFSNSRSEMNVSTLELGDSALYLCASSFLRPSGRTDTQYFGPGTRLTVL.

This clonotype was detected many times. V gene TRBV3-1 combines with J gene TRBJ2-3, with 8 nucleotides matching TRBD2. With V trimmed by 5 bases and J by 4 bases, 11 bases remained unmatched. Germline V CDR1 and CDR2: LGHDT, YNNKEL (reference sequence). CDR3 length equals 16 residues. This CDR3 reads CASSARTSNPADTQYF. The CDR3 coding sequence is TGTGCCAGCAGCGCGCGGACTAGCAACCCAGCAGATACGCAGTATTTT.

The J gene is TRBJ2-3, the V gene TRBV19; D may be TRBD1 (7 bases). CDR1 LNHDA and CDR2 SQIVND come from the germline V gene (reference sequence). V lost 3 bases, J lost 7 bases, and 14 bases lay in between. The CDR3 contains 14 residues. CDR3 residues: CASSIDREVNTQYF. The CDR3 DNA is TGTGCCAGTAGTATCGACAGGGAGGTAAATACGCAGTATTTT. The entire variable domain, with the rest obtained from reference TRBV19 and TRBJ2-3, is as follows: DGGITQSPKYLFRKEGQNVTLSCEQNLNHDAMYWYRQDPGQGLRLIYYSQIVNDFQKGDIAEGYSVSREKKESFPLTVTSAQKNPTAFYLCASSIDREVNTQYFGPGTRLTVL.

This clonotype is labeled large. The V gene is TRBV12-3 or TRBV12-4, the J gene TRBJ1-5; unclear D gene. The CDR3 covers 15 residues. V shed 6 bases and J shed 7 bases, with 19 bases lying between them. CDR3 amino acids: CASRSGIGSGQPQHF. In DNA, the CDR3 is TGTGCCAGCAGGAGCGGTATCGGTAGCGGACAGCCCCAGCATTTT.

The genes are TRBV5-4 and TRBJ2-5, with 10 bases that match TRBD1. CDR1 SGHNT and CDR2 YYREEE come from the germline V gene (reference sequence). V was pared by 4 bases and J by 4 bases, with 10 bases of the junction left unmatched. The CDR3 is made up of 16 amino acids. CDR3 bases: TGTGCCAGCAGCCCCGGATTGGACAGGGGGATAGAGACCCAGTACTTC. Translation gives CASSPGLDRGIETQYF.

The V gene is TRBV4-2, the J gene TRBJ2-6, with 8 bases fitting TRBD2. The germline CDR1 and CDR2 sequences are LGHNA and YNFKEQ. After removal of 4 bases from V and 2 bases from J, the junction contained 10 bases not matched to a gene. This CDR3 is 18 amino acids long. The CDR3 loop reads CASSPLGAGEPGANVLTF. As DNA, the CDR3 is TGTGCCAGCAGCCCCCTAGGAGCGGGAGAACCTGGGGCCAACGTCCTGACTTTC.

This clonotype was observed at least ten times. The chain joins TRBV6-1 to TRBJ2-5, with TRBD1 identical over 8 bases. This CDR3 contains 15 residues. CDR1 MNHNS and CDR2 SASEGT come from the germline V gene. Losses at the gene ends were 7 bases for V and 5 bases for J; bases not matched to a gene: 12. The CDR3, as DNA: TGTGCCAGCACCCCTGACCCCAGGGGGCGGGAGACCCAGTACTTC. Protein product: CASTPDPRGRETQYF.

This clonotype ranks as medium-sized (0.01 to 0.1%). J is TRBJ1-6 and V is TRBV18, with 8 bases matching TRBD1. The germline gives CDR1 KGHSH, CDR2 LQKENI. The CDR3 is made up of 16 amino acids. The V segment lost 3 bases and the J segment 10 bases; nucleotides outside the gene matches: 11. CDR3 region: CASSPQDREAVSPLHF. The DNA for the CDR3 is TGTGCCAGCTCACCCCAGGACAGGGAAGCAGTATCACCCCTCCACTTT.

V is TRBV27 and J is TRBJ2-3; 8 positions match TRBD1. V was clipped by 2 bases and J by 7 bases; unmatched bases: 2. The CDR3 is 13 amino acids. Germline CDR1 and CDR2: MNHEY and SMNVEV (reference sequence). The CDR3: CASSLTGGYTQYF. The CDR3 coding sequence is TGTGCCAGCAGTTTAACAGGGGGATATACGCAGTATTTT.

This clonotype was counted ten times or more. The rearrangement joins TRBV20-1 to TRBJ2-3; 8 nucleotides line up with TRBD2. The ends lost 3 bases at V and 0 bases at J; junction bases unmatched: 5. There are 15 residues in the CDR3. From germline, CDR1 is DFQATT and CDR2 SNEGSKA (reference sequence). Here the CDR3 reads CSASPGRGSTDTQYF. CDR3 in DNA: TGCAGTGCTAGCCCCGGGAGGGGAAGCACAGATACGCAGTATTTT.

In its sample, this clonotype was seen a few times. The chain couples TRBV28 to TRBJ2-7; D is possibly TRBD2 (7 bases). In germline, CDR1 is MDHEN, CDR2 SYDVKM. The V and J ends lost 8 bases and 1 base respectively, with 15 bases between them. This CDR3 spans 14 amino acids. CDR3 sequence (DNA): TGTGCCAGCCGGGGGGCTAGCGGATCCTACGAGCAGTACTTC. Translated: CASRGASGSYEQYF. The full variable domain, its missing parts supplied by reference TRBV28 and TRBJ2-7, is DVKVTQSSRYLVKRTGEKVFLECVQDMDHENMFWYRQDPGLGLRLIYFSYDVKMKEKGDIPEGYSVSREKKERFSLILESASTNQTSMYLCASRGASGSYEQYFGPGTRLTVT.

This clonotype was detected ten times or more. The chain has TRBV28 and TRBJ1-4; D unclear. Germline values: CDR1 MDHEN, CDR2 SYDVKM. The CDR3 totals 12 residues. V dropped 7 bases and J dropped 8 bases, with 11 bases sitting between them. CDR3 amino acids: CASNTAREKLFF. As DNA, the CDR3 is TGTGCCAGCAATACGGCCCGGGAAAAACTGTTTTTT.

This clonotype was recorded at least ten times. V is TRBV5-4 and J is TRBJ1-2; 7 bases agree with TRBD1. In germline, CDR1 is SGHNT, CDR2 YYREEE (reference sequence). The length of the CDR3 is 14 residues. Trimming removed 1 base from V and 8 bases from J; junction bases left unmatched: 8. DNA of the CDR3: TGTGCCAGCAGCTTGTCCACAGGGGAACGAGGCTACACCTTC. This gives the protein CASSLSTGERGYTF.

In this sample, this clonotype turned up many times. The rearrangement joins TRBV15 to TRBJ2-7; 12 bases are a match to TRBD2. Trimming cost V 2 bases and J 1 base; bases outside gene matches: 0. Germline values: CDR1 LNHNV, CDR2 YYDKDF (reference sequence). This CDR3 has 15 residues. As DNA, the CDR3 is TGTGCCACCAGCAGACTAGCGGGAGGGTCCTACGAGCAGTACTTC. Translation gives CATSRLAGGSYEQYF. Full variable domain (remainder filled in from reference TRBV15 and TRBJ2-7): DAMVIQNPRYQVTQFGKPVTLSCSQTLNHNVMYWYQQKSSQAPKLLFHYYDKDFNNEADTPDNFQSRRPNTSFCFLDIRSPGLGDTAMYLCATSRLAGGSYEQYFGPGTRLTVT.

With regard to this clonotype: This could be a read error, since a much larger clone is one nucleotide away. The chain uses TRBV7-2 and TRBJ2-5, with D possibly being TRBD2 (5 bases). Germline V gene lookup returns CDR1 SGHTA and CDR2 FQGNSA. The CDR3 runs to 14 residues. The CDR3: CVSVRRPNQETQYF. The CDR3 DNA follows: TGTGTCAGCGTTCGGAGGCCGAACCAAGAGACCCAGTACTTC.

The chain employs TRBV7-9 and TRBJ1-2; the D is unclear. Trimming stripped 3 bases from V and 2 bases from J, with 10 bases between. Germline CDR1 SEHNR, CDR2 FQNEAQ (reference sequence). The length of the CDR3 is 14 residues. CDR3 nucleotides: TGTGCCAGCAGCTTCTTGGCAACGAACTATGGCTACACCTTC. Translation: CASSFLATNYGYTF.

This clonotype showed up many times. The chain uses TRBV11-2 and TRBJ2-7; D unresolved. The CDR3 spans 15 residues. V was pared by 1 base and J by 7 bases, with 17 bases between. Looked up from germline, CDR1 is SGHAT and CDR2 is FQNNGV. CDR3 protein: CASSLVDPPRSEQYF. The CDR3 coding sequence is TGTGCCAGCAGCTTAGTGGACCCCCCAAGATCAGAGCAGTACTTC.